This entry lists 32 T cell receptor beta chains sequenced from one sample in a study of control samples from healthy donors and cancer patients. The data were produced by immunoSEQ multiplex PCR, yet TCRdb's version contains in-frame clones alone and is incomplete. The sample has 100,000 to 150,000 clones, almost 95% seen once. The specimen sequenced was PBMCs. The receptor set was obtained from a man older than 75 with head and neck cancer.

The rearrangement joins TRBV18 to TRBJ1-6; D may be TRBD1 (6 bases). Per the germline V gene, CDR1 is KGHSH and CDR2 is LQKENI. The V gene lost 4 bases and the J gene lost 7 bases, with 8 bases spanning the gap. The CDR3 has 13 amino acids. The CDR3 sequence is CASSLDSNSPLHF. CDR3 coding DNA: TGTGCCAGCTCACTGGACAGCAATTCACCCCTCCACTTT.

This chain connects TRBV7-2 to TRBJ2-5; no definite D call. The V end lost 5 bases, the J end lost 5 bases, and 12 bases lay between the germline ends. CDR3 size: 13 residues. Germline V gives CDR1 SGHTA, CDR2 FQGNSA. The CDR3 DNA reads as TGTGCCAGCAGCCCGGTTCGAAGGGAGACCCAGTACTTC. Translation: CASSPVRRETQYF.

The chain recombines TRBV7-9 with TRBJ1-4; D is unclear. Germline CDR1 is SEHNR and CDR2 is FQNEAQ (reference sequence). This CDR3 has 15 residues. Trimming removed 2 bases at V and 5 bases at J, with 12 bases between. CDR3 in DNA: TGTGCCAGCAGCTTATTGGGCAGCGAGAATGAAAAACTGTTTTTT. It codes for CASSLLGSENEKLFF.

The chain uses TRBV27 and TRBJ2-1, with 12 nucleotides matching TRBD2. The J segment lost 9 bases and the V segment lost 3 bases, leaving 6 bases of the junction unmatched. This CDR3 has 15 residues. Germline V CDR1 and CDR2: MNHEY, SMNVEV (reference sequence). CDR3 in amino acids: CASSFSSGRAGEQFF. For the CDR3, the DNA is TGTGCCAGCAGTTTTTCTAGCGGGAGGGCCGGTGAGCAGTTCTTC.

J is TRBJ1-2 and V is TRBV12-3 or TRBV12-4, with TRBD1 identical over 9 bases. With V trimmed by 4 bases and J by 7 bases, 4 bases remained unmatched. This CDR3 is built from 13 residues. The CDR3 is CASSSGQGSGYTF. Written as DNA, the CDR3 is TGTGCCAGCAGTTCGGGACAGGGTTCTGGCTACACCTTC.

V and J are TRBV19 and TRBJ1-1, with D hard to call. CDR1 is LNHDA, CDR2 SQIVND, per germline (reference sequence). V gave up 3 bases and J gave up 1 base, with 12 bases separating them. This CDR3 is built from 15 residues. The chain's CDR3 is CASSMSPAGNTEAFF. Written as DNA, the CDR3 is TGTGCCAGTAGTATGAGTCCGGCGGGGAACACTGAAGCTTTCTTT.

This chain joins TRBV6-5 and TRBJ1-3; perhaps TRBD1 as D (5 bases). The CDR3 loop spans 14 amino acids. The V end lost 0 bases, the J end lost 3 bases, and 6 bases lay between the germline ends. Per the germline V gene, CDR1 is MNHEY and CDR2 is SVGAGI. The DNA of the CDR3 is TGTGCCAGCAGTTACTCGAGGGGTGGAAACACCATATATTTT. Residues: CASSYSRGGNTIYF.

The J gene is TRBJ1-1, the V gene TRBV10-1; the match to TRBD1 covers 7 bases. CDR1 is WNHNN, CDR2 SYGVQD, per germline (reference sequence). Trimming took 4 bases from V and 2 from J; bases not matched to a gene: 7. CDR3 length equals 15 residues. Here the CDR3 reads CASSAFGTANTEAFF. The CDR3 DNA follows: TGCGCCAGCAGTGCCTTTGGGACAGCTAACACTGAAGCTTTCTTT.

The chain combines TRBV18 with TRBJ1-1; TRBD1 might be the D (5 bases). CDR1 and CDR2 (germline): KGHSH, LQKENI. This CDR3 is built from 16 residues. Trimming removed 5 bases from V and 4 bases from J, with 20 bases in between. The CDR3 DNA reads TGTGCCAGCTCAGGACGGGGCAGGCCCGGACTCACTGAAGCTTTCTTT. It yields the protein CASSGRGRPGLTEAFF. Drawing the rest from reference TRBV18 and TRBJ1-1, the complete variable domain is NAGVMQNPRHLVRRRGQEARLRCSPMKGHSHVYWYRQLPEEGLKFMVYLQKENIIDESGMPKERFSAEFPKEGPSILRIQQVVRGDSAAYFCASSGRGRPGLTEAFFGQGTRLTVV.

The V call is TRBV6-2 or TRBV6-3, the J call TRBJ2-1, with 8 positions matching TRBD2. The CDR3 loop spans 17 amino acids. Germline CDR1 is MNHEY and CDR2 is SVGEGT. V was pared by 5 bases and J by 2 bases, with 11 bases of the junction left unmatched. CDR3 in DNA: TGTGCCAGCAGTGATTCGCCCGGGACTAGTCCCTACAATGAGCAGTTCTTC. Amino acid sequence: CASSDSPGTSPYNEQFF.

The chain couples TRBV15 to TRBJ1-1, with D possibly TRBD1 on 5 matching bases. Germline CDR1 LNHNV, CDR2 YYDKDF (reference sequence). The CDR3 has 14 amino acids. V shed 1 base and J shed 3 bases, with 9 bases lying between them. As DNA, the CDR3 is TGTGCCACCAGCAGAGCGGGGCGAGACACTGAAGCTTTCTTT. Amino acid sequence: CATSRAGRDTEAFF.

The CDR3 here is CASSWGHQFSYEQYF. The CDR3 coding sequence is TGCGCCAGCAGCTGGGGACATCAGTTCTCCTACGAGCAGTACTTC. The chain couples TRBV5-1 to TRBJ2-7; perhaps TRBD1 as D (6 bases). CDR1 and CDR2 (germline): SGHRS, YFSETQ. Deletions cut 3 bases from V and 0 bases from J, with 13 bases between. CDR3 length: 15 amino acids.

The chain combines TRBV27 with TRBJ1-4; no clear D. Germline CDR1 reads MNHEY; CDR2 reads SMNVEV (reference sequence). Deletions cut 3 bases from V and 14 bases from J, with 13 bases between. The CDR3 sequence is 12 residues long. CDR3 residues: CASSFPGGGLFF. The CDR3 nucleotides read TGTGCCAGCAGTTTTCCCGGCGGAGGGCTGTTTTTT.

The V and J genes are TRBV5-5 and TRBJ1-2, with TRBD1 identical over 9 bases. CDR1 and CDR2 from the germline V gene are SGHKS and YYEKEE (reference sequence). This CDR3 has 16 residues. The trim removed 5 bases at V and 4 bases at J, leaving 12 bases unmatched. CDR3 in DNA: TGTGCCAGCAGTCTGGGACAGGGCTCCCTCAGCTATGGCTACACCTTC. It codes for CASSLGQGSLSYGYTF.

This clone has only a few counts. The chain has TRBV7-9 and TRBJ2-7, with D hard to call. CDR3 length equals 13 residues. CDR1 is SEHNR and CDR2 is FQNEAQ in the germline V gene (reference sequence). Between the trimmed V and J ends, which lost 2 bases and 0 bases, there was a span of 5 bases. This CDR3 is CASSLPGSYEQYF. In DNA form, the CDR3 reads TGTGCCAGCAGCTTACCCGGCTCCTACGAGCAGTACTTC.

The rearrangement uses TRBV9 and TRBJ2-5; TRBD2 matches at 11 bases. The CDR3 extends over 15 amino acids. Per the germline V gene, CDR1 is SGDLS and CDR2 is YYNGEE. Trimming at V came to 0 bases and at J to 5 bases, leaving 3 bases not matched to a gene. The CDR3 here is CASSVVAGGGETQYF. In DNA, the CDR3 is TGTGCCAGCAGCGTAGTAGCGGGAGGGGGGGAGACCCAGTACTTC.

This sequence joins TRBV6-5 and TRBJ1-6; possible D gene TRBD1, 5 bases. V was cut by 6 bases and J by 8 bases, with 11 bases left in between. Germline V gene data show CDR1 as MNHEY and CDR2 as SVGAGI. The CDR3 has 13 residues. CDR3 residues: CASRRGADSPLHF. In DNA form, the CDR3 reads TGTGCCAGCAGGCGGGGCGCGGATTCACCCCTCCACTTT.

This clone was found once. V and J are TRBV19 and TRBJ2-5; a weak D match, TRBD1 (6 bases). This CDR3 is 14 amino acids long. Per germline, CDR1 LNHDA and CDR2 SQIVND (reference sequence). V gave up 2 bases and J gave up 2 bases, with 9 bases separating them. The CDR3 region is CASSIQGHQETQYF. The CDR3 bases are TGTGCCAGTAGTATACAGGGGCATCAAGAGACCCAGTACTTC.

This chain uses TRBV2 with TRBJ2-7; 9 nucleotides agree with TRBD2. The germline CDR1 and CDR2 sequences are SNHLY and FYNNEI. The CDR3 runs 15 residues. V dropped 5 bases and J dropped 0; count of bases not matched to a gene: 5. CDR3 nucleotide sequence: TGTGCCAGCAGTCTGCGGGGGGGCCGCTCCTACGAGCAGTACTTC. It translates to CASSLRGGRSYEQYF.

The chain has TRBV6-5 and TRBJ2-7; TRBD2 agrees at 14 bases. This CDR3 contains 15 residues. V lost 5 bases, J lost 6 bases, and 6 bases stayed unmatched. CDR1 is MNHEY and CDR2 is SVGAGI in the germline V gene. CDR3 sequence reads: CASSLRLAGGPEQYF. DNA for the CDR3: TGTGCCAGCAGTCTCCGACTAGCGGGGGGGCCCGAGCAGTACTTC.

The chain carries TRBV29-1 and TRBJ2-1; 8 nucleotides agree with TRBD2. Trimming cost V 5 bases and J 5 bases; bases outside gene matches: 8. Germline CDR1 and CDR2: SQVTM and ANQGSEA. The CDR3 runs 14 residues. The CDR3 region has the DNA TGCAGCGTTAGCGGGACTAGAAAGAACAATGAGCAGTTCTTC. It is translated as CSVSGTRKNNEQFF.

This chain joins TRBV6-5 and TRBJ1-3; D unresolved. Trimming left V 7 bases short and J 3 bases short, with 13 bases between. The CDR3 length is 14 residues. Germline assignment: CDR1 MNHEY and CDR2 SVGAGI. The CDR3 sequence is CASTLERDGNTIYF. Here the CDR3 DNA reads TGTGCCAGCACTTTGGAAAGGGATGGAAACACCATATATTTT.

The chain has TRBV4-1 and TRBJ2-7; 9 positions match TRBD1. The CDR3 is 15 residues long. The V and J ends lost 4 bases and 0 bases, in that order; junction bases with no gene match: 4. CDR1 is MGHRA and CDR2 is YSYEKL in the germline V gene. The CDR3 is CASSRGTGLSYEQYF. As DNA, the CDR3 is TGCGCCAGCAGCCGCGGGACAGGGCTCTCCTACGAGCAGTACTTC.

The genes are TRBV9 and TRBJ2-3; unclear D gene. In germline, CDR1 is SGDLS, CDR2 YYNGEE. The CDR3 is 15 amino acids. V was shortened by 0 bases and J by 0 bases, with 8 bases between the two germline ends. The CDR3 reads CASSVAIPSTDTQYF. CDR3 DNA: TGTGCCAGCAGCGTAGCCATACCTAGCACAGATACGCAGTATTTT.

The chain uses TRBV30 and TRBJ1-1; a weak D match, TRBD1 (5 bases). The ends were cut back, 5 bases at V and 6 bases at J, with 10 bases in the middle. The germline gives CDR1 GTSNPN, CDR2 SVGIG (reference sequence). The CDR3 is 11 amino acids. The CDR3 sequence: CAWGDEAEAFF. The DNA for the CDR3 is TGTGCCTGGGGGGACGAGGCTGAAGCTTTCTTT.

This sequence joins TRBV7-9 and TRBJ1-2; no reliable D call. Trimming cost V 5 bases and J 4 bases, with 14 bases left between them. Germline V gene lookup returns CDR1 SEHNR and CDR2 FQNEAQ (reference sequence). CDR3 length: 14 residues. CDR3: CASSLERTSYGYTF. Here the CDR3 DNA reads TGTGCCAGCAGCCTGGAGAGAACTAGCTATGGCTACACCTTC.

CDR3 nucleotides: TGTGCCAGCAGCCCCAGGGGAACTGAAGCTTTCTTT. Translated: CASSPRGTEAFF. The J gene is TRBJ1-1, the V gene TRBV27; possible D gene TRBD1, 6 bases. The CDR3 extends over 12 amino acids. V dropped 6 bases and J dropped 5 bases, with 10 bases sitting between them. Germline-derived CDR1 and CDR2 are MNHEY and SMNVEV (reference sequence).

The chain joins TRBV10-3 to TRBJ2-5; 8 nucleotides line up with TRBD1. Germline V gives CDR1 ENHRY, CDR2 SYGVKD. V was clipped by 11 bases and J by 2 bases; unmatched bases: 7. There are 13 residues in the CDR3. The CDR3 is CAVSGGWQETQYF. DNA for the CDR3: TGTGCCGTATCAGGGGGCTGGCAAGAGACCCAGTACTTC.

This clone appeared once. The rearrangement joins TRBV6-6 to TRBJ2-7; 8 nucleotides match TRBD1. From germline, CDR1 is MNHNY and CDR2 SVGAGI (reference sequence). This CDR3 region has 18 residues. With V trimmed by 5 bases and J by 5 bases, 20 bases remained unmatched. The CDR3 nucleotides are TGTGCCAGCAGTCACCGTTGGACAGGGCTAATTTCCCCCCACGAGCAGTACTTC. This sequence encodes CASSHRWTGLISPHEQYF.

The chain employs TRBV3-1 (or the pseudogene TRBV3-2) and TRBJ1-2; no clear D. CDR3 length: 12 amino acids. Trimming removed 3 bases at V and 6 bases at J, with 8 bases between. Per the germline V gene, CDR1 is LGHDT and CDR2 is YNNKEL (reference sequence). The CDR3 bases are TGTGCCAGCAGCCAGGGCGGGAATGGCTACACCTTC. Protein sequence: CASSQGGNGYTF.

CDR3 sequence reads: CASSPSRGYTEAFF. The CDR3 nucleotides read TGCGCCAGCAGCCCCTCGAGGGGGTACACTGAAGCTTTCTTT. The chain couples TRBV4-1 to TRBJ1-1; weak D call: TRBD1 (6 bases). This CDR3 is 14 amino acids long. The V gene's germline CDR1 is MGHRA and CDR2 YSYEKL. Trimming removed 4 bases from V and 3 bases from J, with 12 bases in between.

This rearrangement joins TRBV6-5 to TRBJ1-4, with TRBD1 matching 9 bases. Trimming took 6 bases from V and 5 from J; bases not matched to a gene: 7. Germline V gives CDR1 MNHEY, CDR2 SVGAGI. The CDR3 totals 15 residues. Here the CDR3 DNA reads TGTGCCAGCAGCATTTTCGGGACAGGGAATGAAAAACTGTTTTTT. This codes for CASSIFGTGNEKLFF.